This T cell receptor beta chain was identified in a study of cytomegalovirus exposure and HLA in healthy donors. Findings and caveats of the study: Specificity for CMV antigens was confirmed in vitro for three of the CMV-associated chains.

The CDR3 extends over 14 amino acids. Germline V CDR1 and CDR2: MNHEY, SMNVEV (reference sequence). The V gene lost 5 bases and the J gene lost 2 bases, with 13 bases spanning the gap. This table comes from immunoSEQ multiplex PCR, and its TCRdb copy is limited to in-frame clones, with some not included. The repertoire holds about 160,000 clones, approximately 90% seen once, with around 3% in the top ten. Comment on this clone: The antigen is unknown.

This chain uses TRBV27 with TRBJ2-7; D might be TRBD1 (6 bases). The receptor was derived from a man younger than 35 in good health and CMV-seronegative. The sequencing sample was made of PBMCs. CDR3 in amino acids: CASSPFQGPYEQYF. For the CDR3, the DNA is TGTGCCAGCAGTCCGTTCCAGGGGCCCTACGAGCAGTACTTC.